This T cell receptor beta chain was observed in a study of T-cell reconstitution after alpha-beta-depleted transplantation in children. Deletions cut 2 bases from V and 3 bases from J, with 11 bases between. The CDR3 has 14 residues. Germline V CDR1 and CDR2: MDHEN, SYDVKM. Researchers prepared the TCRbeta library using unique molecular identifiers, the study reports. TCRdb re-analysed the PCR reads in MiXCR, keeping a single row per CDR3 protein. The table records more than 200,000 distinct CDR3 sequences, about 25% of them present only once. Study-level points and caveats: T-cell counts and diversity at one year following transplant were attributed mainly to newly produced T cells.

This clonotype was observed a handful of times. Its antigen is as yet unknown. Source: PBMCs, taken before TCRalphabeta/CD19-depleted stem cell transplant. This sequence originates from a girl aged 2-10 years with Fanconi anemia, due to receive a stem cell transplant. J is TRBJ2-7 and V is TRBV28; weak D call: TRBD1 (6 bases). For the CDR3, the DNA is TGTGCCAGCAGTTTACGTTACAGGGACTACGAGCAGTACTTC. Translated: CASSLRYRDYEQYF.